This TCR beta chain was identified during a study of blood T cell repertoires in COVID-19. As for the study in general: The United States, Italy and Spain supplied acute and convalescent COVID-19 samples. PBMCs, B-cell-depleted T cells, or T cells were the source of the cDNA or gDNA that made up the material.

CDR3 size: 11 residues. CDR1 is DFQATT and CDR2 is SNEGSKA in the germline V gene (reference sequence). V was clipped by 7 bases and J by 3 bases; unmatched bases: 2. Seattle's enrolled individuals joined amid active infection and were then monitored longitudinally. Original processing notes: Estimates of nucleated cell counts were drawn from the amplification of reference gene primers. The method was immunoSEQ multiplex PCR; TCRdb's version includes in-frame clones alone and lacks a portion of them. The DNA gave D and trimming, while V, J and clone size come from that table. The sample shows a few hundred thousand clones, 75% to 90% of them seen only once.

Source material: peripheral blood. V gene TRBV20-1 combines with J gene TRBJ2-7; the match to TRBD2 covers 8 bases. The TCR was taken from a woman between 65 and 79 years old with COVID-19, enrolled during active disease. The CDR3 coding sequence is TGCAGTGTTGGGACTAGCTACGAGCAGTACTTC. Translating gives CSVGTSYEQYF.